The 8 T cell receptor beta chains presented below share a single source sample, sequenced in a study of CD8 T cells in Susac syndrome. RNA, at roughly 0.45 to 1 ug, was reverse transcribed with random hexamers. A single record per CDR3 protein comes from TCRdb applying MiXCR to the immunoSEQ multiplex PCR reads. The sample yields roughly 200,000 distinct CDR3 sequences, 85% to 95% seen once. The sample consisted of CD4+ T cells from PBMCs. The origin of the receptors is a human donor with multiple sclerosis.

The J gene is TRBJ2-5, the V gene TRBV3-1; D unresolved. With 11 bases removed from V and 4 bases from J, the gap between germline ends came to 5 bases. The CDR3 extends over 9 amino acids. CDR1 is LGHDT, CDR2 YNNKEL, per germline (reference sequence). Written as DNA, the CDR3 is TGTGCCTGCGGAGAGACCCAGTACTTC. It codes for CACGETQYF.

This chain links TRBV5-8 with TRBJ2-2; D is unclear. The V and J ends lost 4 bases and 5 bases respectively, with 12 bases between them. Looked up from germline, CDR1 is SGHTS and CDR2 is YDEGEE. This CDR3 spans 14 amino acids. The CDR3 reads CASSREDDTGELFF. The CDR3, as DNA: TGTGCCAGCAGCAGAGAGGACGATACCGGGGAGCTGTTTTTT. Full variable domain (rest looked up from reference TRBV5-8 and TRBJ2-2): EAGVTQSPTHLIKTRGQQATLRCSPISGHTSVYWYQQALGLGLQFLLWYDEGEERNRGNFPPRFSGRQFPNYSSELNVNALELEDSALYLCASSREDDTGELFFGEGSRLTVL.

The genes are TRBV11-2 and TRBJ2-5; no reliable D call. V was trimmed by 3 bases and J by 10 bases, leaving 21 bases between them. The CDR3 length is 15 residues. Germline V gene sequence: CDR1 SGHAT, CDR2 FQNNGV. The CDR3 DNA reads as TGTGCCAGCAGCTTGCCCTCCTTCCGACCCCCGAGCCAGTACTTC. It yields the protein CASSLPSFRPPSQYF.

This clonotype was observed once. V is TRBV6-5 and J is TRBJ1-1, with D perhaps matching TRBD1 (5 bases). The length of the CDR3 is 15 residues. CDR1 is MNHEY and CDR2 is SVGAGI in the germline V gene. Trimming took off 6 bases at V and 6 bases at J, with 20 bases between the two ends. CDR3 residues: CASRGTVGLVAEAFF. The CDR3 bases are TGTGCCAGCAGGGGGACGGTTGGATTGGTGGCTGAAGCTTTCTTT.

The chain recombines TRBV3-1 with TRBJ2-5, with a possible D match to TRBD1 (6 bases). Germline CDR1 is LGHDT and CDR2 is YNNKEL (reference sequence). The CDR3 has 14 residues. V was trimmed by 6 bases and J by 2 bases, leaving 13 bases between them. The CDR3 reads CASSPRDTQETQYF. The CDR3 region has the DNA TGTGCCAGCAGTCCCCGGGACACACAAGAGACCCAGTACTTC.

The chain couples TRBV7-3 to TRBJ2-1, with unresolved D. The CDR3 has 13 amino acids. The ends were cut back, 3 bases at V and 9 bases at J, with 12 bases in the middle. The V gene's germline CDR1 is SGHTA and CDR2 FQGTGA. Here the CDR3 reads CASSFNPDGEQFF. CDR3 DNA: TGTGCCAGCAGCTTTAATCCGGACGGTGAGCAGTTCTTC.

The chain joins TRBV29-1 to TRBJ1-2; 8 nucleotides agree with TRBD1. Germline lookup yields CDR1 SQVTM and CDR2 ANQGSEA. This CDR3 has 14 residues. Trimming removed 3 bases from V and 4 bases from J; junction bases left unmatched: 7. CDR3 in amino acids: CSVDRGLVGYGYTF. In DNA form, the CDR3 reads TGCAGCGTTGACAGGGGGCTCGTCGGCTATGGCTACACCTTC.

The chain uses TRBV27 and TRBJ1-5; 7 nucleotides align to TRBD1. This CDR3 spans 19 amino acids. Looked up from germline, CDR1 is MNHEY and CDR2 is SMNVEV (reference sequence). The V and J ends lost 5 bases and 0 bases, in that order; junction bases with no gene match: 16. DNA for the CDR3: TGTGCCAGCAGTCCTAGACAGGGAGCTACACTCTATAGCAATCAGCCCCAGCATTTT. It encodes CASSPRQGATLYSNQPQHF.